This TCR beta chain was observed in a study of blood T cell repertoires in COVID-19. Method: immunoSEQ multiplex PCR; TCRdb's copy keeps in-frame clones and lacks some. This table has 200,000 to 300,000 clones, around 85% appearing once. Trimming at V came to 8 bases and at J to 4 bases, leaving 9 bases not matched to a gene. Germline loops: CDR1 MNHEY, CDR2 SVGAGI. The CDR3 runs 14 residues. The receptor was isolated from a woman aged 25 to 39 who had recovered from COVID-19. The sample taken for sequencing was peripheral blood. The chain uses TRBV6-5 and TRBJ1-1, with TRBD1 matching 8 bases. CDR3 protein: CASQTEQGGTEAFF. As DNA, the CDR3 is TGTGCCAGCCAGACAGAACAGGGGGGCACTGAAGCTTTCTTT.